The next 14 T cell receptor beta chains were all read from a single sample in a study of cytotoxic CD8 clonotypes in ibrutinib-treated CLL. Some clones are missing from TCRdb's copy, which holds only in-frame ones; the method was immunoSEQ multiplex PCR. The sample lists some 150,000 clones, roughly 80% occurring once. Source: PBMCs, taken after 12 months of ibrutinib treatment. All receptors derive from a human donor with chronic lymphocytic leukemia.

The CDR3 loop reads CASSLSGWASESYTF. The CDR3 coding sequence is TGCGCCAGCAGCTTAAGCGGGTGGGCATCGGAGAGCTACACCTTC. The chain joins TRBV5-1 to TRBJ1-2; no firm D call. Germline lookup yields CDR1 SGHRS and CDR2 YFSETQ. The CDR3 is 15 residues long. Trimming left V 2 bases short and J 9 bases short, with 20 bases between.

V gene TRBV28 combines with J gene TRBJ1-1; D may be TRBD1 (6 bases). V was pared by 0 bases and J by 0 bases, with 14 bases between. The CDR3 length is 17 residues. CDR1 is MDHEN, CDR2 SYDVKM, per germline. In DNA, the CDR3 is TGTGCCAGCAGTTTATGGGGCCCTACAGGGATGAACACTGAAGCTTTCTTT. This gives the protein CASSLWGPTGMNTEAFF.

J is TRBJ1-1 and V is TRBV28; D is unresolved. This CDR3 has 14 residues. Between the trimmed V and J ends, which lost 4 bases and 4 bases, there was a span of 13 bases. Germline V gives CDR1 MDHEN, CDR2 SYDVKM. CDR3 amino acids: CASSYPRGSTEAFF. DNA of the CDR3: TGTGCCAGCAGTTATCCCCGCGGGAGCACTGAAGCTTTCTTT.

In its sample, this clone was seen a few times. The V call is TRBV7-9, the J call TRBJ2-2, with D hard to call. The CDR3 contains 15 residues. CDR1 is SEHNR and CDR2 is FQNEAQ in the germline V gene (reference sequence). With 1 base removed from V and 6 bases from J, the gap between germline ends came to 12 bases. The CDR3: CASSLGSATPGELFF. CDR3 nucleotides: TGTGCCAGCAGCTTAGGCTCGGCTACACCCGGGGAGCTGTTTTTT.

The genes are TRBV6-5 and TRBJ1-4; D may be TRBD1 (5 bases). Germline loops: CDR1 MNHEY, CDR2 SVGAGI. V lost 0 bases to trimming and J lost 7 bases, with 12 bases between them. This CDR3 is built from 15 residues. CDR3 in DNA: TGTGCCAGCAGTTACTCCCAGGGATATAGTGAAAAACTGTTTTTT. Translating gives CASSYSQGYSEKLFF.

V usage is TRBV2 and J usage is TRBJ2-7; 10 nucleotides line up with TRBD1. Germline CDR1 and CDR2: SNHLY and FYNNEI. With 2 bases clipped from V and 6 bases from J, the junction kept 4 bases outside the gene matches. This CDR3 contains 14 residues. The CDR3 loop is CASSESRTGGEQYF. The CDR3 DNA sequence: TGTGCCAGCAGTGAATCTAGGACAGGGGGCGAGCAGTACTTC.

In nucleotides, the CDR3 is TGTGCCATCAGTGAGCTACCACAAAAAGGGCAGGGCGCACATGGCTACACCTTC. It specifies CAISELPQKGQGAHGYTF. The chain carries TRBV10-3 and TRBJ1-2; perhaps TRBD1 as D (5 bases). CDR1 and CDR2 (germline): ENHRY, SYGVKD. The CDR3 is made up of 18 amino acids. V was pared by 2 bases and J by 6 bases, with 25 bases between.

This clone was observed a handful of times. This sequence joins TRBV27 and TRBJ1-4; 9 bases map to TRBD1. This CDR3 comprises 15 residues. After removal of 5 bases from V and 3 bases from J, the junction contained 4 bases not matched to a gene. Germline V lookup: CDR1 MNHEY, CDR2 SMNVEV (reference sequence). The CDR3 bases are TGTGCCAGCAGTACATGGGACAGGGCTAATGAAAAACTGTTTTTT. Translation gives CASSTWDRANEKLFF.

This CDR3 is CASSTLPGSAYNEQFF. The CDR3 coding sequence is TGCGCCAGCAGCACCCTACCGGGATCCGCCTACAATGAGCAGTTCTTC. V usage is TRBV5-1 and J usage is TRBJ2-1; D perhaps matches TRBD2 (5 bases). Looked up from germline, CDR1 is SGHRS and CDR2 is YFSETQ. The CDR3 loop spans 16 amino acids. The V end lost 4 bases, the J end lost 2 bases, and 16 bases lay between the germline ends.

The CDR3 region has the DNA TGTGCCCGGAAGGTGGGCAGCACAGATACGCAGTATTTT. Residues: CARKVGSTDTQYF. The chain carries TRBV30 and TRBJ2-3, with D unresolved. V gave up 8 bases and J gave up 0 bases, with 12 bases separating them. The CDR3 totals 13 residues. The germline V gene has CDR1 GTSNPN and CDR2 SVGIG (reference sequence).

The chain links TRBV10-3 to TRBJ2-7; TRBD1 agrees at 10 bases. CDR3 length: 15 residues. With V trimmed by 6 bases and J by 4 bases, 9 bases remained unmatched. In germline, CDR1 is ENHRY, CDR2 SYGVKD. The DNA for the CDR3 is TGTGCCATCAGATCCCCTCCGGGACAGGGGTACGAGCAGTACTTC. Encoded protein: CAIRSPPGQGYEQYF.

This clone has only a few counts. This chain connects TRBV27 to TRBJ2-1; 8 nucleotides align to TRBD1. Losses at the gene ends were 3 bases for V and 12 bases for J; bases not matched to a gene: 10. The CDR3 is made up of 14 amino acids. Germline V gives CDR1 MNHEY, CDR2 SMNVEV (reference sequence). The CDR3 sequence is CASSFRGQGWLQFF. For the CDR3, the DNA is TGTGCCAGCAGTTTCCGCGGACAGGGCTGGTTGCAGTTCTTC.

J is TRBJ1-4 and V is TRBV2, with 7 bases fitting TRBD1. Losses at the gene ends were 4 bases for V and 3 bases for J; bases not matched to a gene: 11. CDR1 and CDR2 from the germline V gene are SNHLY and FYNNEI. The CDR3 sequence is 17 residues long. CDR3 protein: CASSARGTADANEKLFF. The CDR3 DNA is TGTGCCAGCAGTGCCCGAGGGACAGCCGACGCTAATGAAAAACTGTTTTTT.

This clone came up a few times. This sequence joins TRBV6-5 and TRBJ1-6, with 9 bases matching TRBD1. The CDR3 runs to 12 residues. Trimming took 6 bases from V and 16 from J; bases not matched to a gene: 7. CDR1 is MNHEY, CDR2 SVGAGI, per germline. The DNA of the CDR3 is TGTGCCAGCAGAGGGACAGGGAACGTACTCCACTTT. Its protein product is CASRGTGNVLHF.